This T cell receptor (beta chain) was captured by sequencing in a study of blood T cell repertoires in COVID-19. Study summary: Some COVID-19 samples were acute and others convalescent; all came from the United States, Italy and Spain.

Method: immunoSEQ multiplex PCR; TCRdb's copy keeps in-frame clones and lacks some. Here the sample spans 75,000 to 80,000 clones, roughly 80% being singletons. Trimming stripped 4 bases from V and 4 bases from J, with 10 bases between. This CDR3 has 14 amino acids. From germline, CDR1 is LNHDA and CDR2 SQIVND (reference sequence). The genes are TRBV19 and TRBJ2-2; possible D gene TRBD2, 6 bases. The source is a woman in her fifties or sixties with acute or convalescent COVID-19. Sample: peripheral blood. The CDR3 here is CASSSRGATGELFF. CDR3 nucleotides: TGTGCCAGTAGTAGCCGCGGGGCCACCGGGGAGCTGTTTTTT.